The clone carrying this TCR beta chain is medium-sized (0.01 to 0.1%) by share. This record comes from a study of CD4 and CD8 cells across lung adenocarcinoma regions. The patients had localized lung adenocarcinoma, a non-small cell subtype. CDR1 is MNHNY and CDR2 is SVGAGI in the germline V gene (reference sequence). The CDR3 contains 13 residues. Each CDR3 protein gets one entry after TCRdb re-called the PCR reads with MiXCR. The data hold several thousand distinct CDR3 sequences, with less than 50% observed a single time. J is TRBJ2-1 and V is TRBV6-6; 7 nucleotides agree with TRBD1. With the DNA end fitting TRBJ2-7 better, the J assignment may be wrong. The TCR sequence derives from a male donor with lung adenocarcinoma. The CD4 and CD8 labels of this study may be unreliable. What was sequenced was CD4+ T cells from the margin of a lung tumor. The CDR3 nucleotides are TGTGCCAGCAGTTCGACAGGGTGGAAGGAGCAGTACTTC. Translated: CASSSTGWKEQYF.